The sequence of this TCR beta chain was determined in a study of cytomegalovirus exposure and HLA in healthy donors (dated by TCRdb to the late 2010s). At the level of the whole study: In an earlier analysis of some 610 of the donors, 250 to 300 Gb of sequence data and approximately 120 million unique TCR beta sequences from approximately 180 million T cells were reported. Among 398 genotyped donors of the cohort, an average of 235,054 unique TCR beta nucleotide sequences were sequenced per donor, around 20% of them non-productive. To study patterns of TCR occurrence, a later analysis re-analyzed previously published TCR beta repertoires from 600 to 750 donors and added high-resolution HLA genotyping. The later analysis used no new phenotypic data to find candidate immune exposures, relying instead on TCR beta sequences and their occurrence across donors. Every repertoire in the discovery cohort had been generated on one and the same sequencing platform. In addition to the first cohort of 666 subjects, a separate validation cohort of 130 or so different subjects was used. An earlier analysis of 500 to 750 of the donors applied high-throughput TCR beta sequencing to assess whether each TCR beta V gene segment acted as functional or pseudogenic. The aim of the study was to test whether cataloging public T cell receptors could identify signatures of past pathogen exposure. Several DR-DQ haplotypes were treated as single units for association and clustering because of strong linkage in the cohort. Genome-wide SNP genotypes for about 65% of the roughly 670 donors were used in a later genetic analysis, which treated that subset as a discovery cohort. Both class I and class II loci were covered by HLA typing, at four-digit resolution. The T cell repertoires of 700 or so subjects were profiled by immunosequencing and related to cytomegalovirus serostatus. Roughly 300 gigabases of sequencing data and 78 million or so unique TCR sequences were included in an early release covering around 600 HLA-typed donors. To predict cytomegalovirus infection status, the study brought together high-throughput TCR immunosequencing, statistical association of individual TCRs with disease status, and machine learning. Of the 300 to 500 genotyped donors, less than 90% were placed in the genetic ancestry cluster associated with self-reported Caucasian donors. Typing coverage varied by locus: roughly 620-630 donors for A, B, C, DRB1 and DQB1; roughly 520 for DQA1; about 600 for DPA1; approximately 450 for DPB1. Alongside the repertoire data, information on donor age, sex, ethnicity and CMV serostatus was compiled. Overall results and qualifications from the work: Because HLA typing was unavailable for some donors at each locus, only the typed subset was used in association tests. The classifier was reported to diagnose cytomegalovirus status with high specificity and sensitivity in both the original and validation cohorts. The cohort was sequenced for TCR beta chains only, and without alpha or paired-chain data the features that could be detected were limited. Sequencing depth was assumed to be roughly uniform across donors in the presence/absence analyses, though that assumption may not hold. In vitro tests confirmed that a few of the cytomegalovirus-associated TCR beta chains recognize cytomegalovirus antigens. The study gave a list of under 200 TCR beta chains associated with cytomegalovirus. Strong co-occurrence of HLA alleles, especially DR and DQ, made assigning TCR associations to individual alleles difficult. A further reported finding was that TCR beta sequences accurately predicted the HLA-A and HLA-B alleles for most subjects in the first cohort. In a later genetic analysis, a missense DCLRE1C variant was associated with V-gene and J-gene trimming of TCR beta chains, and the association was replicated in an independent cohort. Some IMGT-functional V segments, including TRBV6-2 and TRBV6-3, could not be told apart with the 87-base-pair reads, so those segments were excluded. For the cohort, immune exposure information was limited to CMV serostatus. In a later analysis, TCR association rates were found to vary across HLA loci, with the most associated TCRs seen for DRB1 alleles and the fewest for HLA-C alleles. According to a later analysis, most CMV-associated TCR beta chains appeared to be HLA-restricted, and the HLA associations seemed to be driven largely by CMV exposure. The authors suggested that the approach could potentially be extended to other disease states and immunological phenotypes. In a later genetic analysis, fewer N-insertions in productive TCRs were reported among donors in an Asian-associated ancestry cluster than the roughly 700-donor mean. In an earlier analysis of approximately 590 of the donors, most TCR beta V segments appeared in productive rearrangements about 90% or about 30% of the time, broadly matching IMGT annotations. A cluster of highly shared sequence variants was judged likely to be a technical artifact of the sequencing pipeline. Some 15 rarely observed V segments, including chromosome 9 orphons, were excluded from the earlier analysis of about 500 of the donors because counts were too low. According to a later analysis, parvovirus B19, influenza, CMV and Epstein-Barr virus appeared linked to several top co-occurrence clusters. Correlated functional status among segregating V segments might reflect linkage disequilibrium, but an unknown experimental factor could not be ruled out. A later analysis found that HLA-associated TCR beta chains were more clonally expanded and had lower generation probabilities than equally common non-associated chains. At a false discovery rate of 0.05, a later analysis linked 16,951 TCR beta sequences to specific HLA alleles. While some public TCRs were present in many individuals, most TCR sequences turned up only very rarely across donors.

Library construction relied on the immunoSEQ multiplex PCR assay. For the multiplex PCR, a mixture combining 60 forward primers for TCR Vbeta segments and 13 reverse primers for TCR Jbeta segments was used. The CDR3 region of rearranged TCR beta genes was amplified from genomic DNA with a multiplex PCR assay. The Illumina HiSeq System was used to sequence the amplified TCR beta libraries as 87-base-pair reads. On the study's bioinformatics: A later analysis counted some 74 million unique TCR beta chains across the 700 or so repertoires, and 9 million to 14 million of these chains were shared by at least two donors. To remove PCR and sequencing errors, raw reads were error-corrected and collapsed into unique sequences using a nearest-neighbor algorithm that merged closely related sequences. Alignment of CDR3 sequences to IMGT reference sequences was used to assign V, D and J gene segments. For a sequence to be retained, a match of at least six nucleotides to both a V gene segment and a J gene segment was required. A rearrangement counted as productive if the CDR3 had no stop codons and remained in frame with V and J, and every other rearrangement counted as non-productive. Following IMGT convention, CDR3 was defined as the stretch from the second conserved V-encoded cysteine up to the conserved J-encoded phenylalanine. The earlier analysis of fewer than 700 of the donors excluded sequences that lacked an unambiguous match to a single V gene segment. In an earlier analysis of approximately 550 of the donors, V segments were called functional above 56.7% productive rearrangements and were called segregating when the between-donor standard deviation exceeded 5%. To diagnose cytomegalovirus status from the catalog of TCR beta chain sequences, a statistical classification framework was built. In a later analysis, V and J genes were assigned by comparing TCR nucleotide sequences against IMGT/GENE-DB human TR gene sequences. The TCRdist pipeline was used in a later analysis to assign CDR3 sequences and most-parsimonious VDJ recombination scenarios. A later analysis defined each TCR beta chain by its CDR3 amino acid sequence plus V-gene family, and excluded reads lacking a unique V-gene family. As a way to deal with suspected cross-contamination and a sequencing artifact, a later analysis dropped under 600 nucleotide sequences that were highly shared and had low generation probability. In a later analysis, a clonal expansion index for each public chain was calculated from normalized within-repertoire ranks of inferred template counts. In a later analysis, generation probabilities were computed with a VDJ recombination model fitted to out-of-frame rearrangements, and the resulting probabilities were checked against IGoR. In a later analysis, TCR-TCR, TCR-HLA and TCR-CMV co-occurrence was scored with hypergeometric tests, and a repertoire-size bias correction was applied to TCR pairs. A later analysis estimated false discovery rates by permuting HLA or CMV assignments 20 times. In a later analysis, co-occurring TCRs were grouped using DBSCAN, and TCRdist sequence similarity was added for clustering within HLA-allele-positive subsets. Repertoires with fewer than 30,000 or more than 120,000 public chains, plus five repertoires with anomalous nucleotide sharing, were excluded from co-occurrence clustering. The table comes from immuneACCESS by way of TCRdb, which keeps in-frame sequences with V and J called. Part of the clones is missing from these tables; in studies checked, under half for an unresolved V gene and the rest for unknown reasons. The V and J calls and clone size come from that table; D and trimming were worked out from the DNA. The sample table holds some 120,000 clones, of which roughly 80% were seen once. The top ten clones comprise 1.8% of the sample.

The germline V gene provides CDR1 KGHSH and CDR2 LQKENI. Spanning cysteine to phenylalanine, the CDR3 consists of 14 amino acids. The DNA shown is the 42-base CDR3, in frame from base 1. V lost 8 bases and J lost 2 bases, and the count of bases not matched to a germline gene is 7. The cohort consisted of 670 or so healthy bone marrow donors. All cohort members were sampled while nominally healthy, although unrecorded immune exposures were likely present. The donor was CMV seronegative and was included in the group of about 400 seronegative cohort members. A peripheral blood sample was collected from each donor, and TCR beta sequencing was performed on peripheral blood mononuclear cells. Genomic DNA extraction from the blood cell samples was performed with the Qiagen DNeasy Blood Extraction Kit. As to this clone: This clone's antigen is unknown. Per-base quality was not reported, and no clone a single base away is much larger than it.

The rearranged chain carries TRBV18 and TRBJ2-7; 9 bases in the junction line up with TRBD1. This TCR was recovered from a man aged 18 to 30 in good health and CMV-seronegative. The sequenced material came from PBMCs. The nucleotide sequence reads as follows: TGTGCCAGCCTAAAGGGACAGGGAACCTACGAGCAGTACTTC. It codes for CASLKGQGTYEQYF.